This is a list of T cell receptor beta chains from one sample in a study of shared clonotypes between healthy human individuals. TCRdb's copy holds only in-frame clones and misses some; the assay was immunoSEQ multiplex PCR. The sample has fewer than 550,000 clones; about three quarters are singletons. The sample was PBMCs. The receptors here all came from a woman in her thirties or forties in good health. Some clones in this sample may be carry-over from other donors' samples. Each CDR3 is given with its conserved first and last residue. A D gene is named only where the DNA matches it firmly. Clone size is given for some rows only: seen once, a few or many times, or a class if the clone is expanded.

>TRBJ2-2|NA|NA|TRBV2
TGTGCCAGCAGCATGAGGAGTTCGAACACCGGGGAGCTGTTTTTT
CASSMRSSNTGELFF
>TRBJ1-5|NA|NA|TRBV19
TGTGCCAGTAGTATTTACGGATCTATACCCAATCAGCCCCAGCATTTT
CASSIYGSIPNQPQHF
>TRBJ1-1|NA|few|TRBV6-1
TGTGCCAGCAGTGACCCTAGAACAGGGCGGAACACTGAAGCTTTCTTT
CASSDPRTGRNTEAFF
>TRBJ2-3|NA|NA|TRBV21-1
TGTGCCAGCAGCAAAAACGAGTTTGGGTACCGCACAGATACGCAGTATTTT
CASSKNEFGYRTDTQYF
>TRBJ2-2|NA|NA|TRBV7-9
TGTGCCAGCAGCTTCGAGACCGGGGAGCTGTTTTTT
CASSFETGELFF
>TRBJ2-2|TRBD1|once|TRBV6-1
TGTGCCAGCAGCCGGGACAGGGGATACACCGGGGAGCTGTTTTTT
CASSRDRGYTGELFF
>TRBJ1-3|NA|few|TRBV29-1
TGCAGCGTCGGATGGGGTGTTGGAAACACCATATATTTT
CSVGWGVGNTIYF
>TRBJ2-7|TRBD1|NA|TRBV7-8
TGTGCCAGCAGCCTGGACAGGAAATCCTACGAGCAGTACTTC
CASSLDRKSYEQYF
>TRBJ2-1|TRBD2|NA|TRBV11-1
TGTGCCAGCAGCTTCCGACTAGCGGGAGATAACAATGAGCAGTTCTTC
CASSFRLAGDNNEQFF
>TRBJ2-1|TRBD2|NA|TRBV30
TGTGCCTGGGGCGGAGGACTAGCGGACAATGAGCAGTTCTTC
CAWGGGLADNEQFF
>TRBJ2-1|TRBD2|NA|TRBV5-8
TGTGCCAGCAGCTTGGCCAGCGGGAGTTACAATGAGCAGTTCTTC
CASSLASGSYNEQFF
>TRBJ2-2|TRBD2|NA|TRBV11-2
TGTGCCAGCAGCTACTCCTCCCGGGGGGGAGGGGAGCTGTTTTTT
CASSYSSRGGGELFF
>TRBJ2-7|NA|once|TRBV30
TGTGCCTGGAGACCAAGCTCCTACGAGCAGTACTTC
CAWRPSSYEQYF
>TRBJ2-1|TRBD2|few|TRBV6-4
TGTGCCAGCAGTGATACGGCGGGAGGGGGGAATGAGCAGTTCTTC
CASSDTAGGGNEQFF
>TRBJ1-2|NA|NA|TRBV21-1
TGTGCCAGCAGCAAAATAAACCGGGACAGGGGCTACACCTTC
CASSKINRDRGYTF
>TRBJ1-1|NA|NA|TRBV11-3
TGTGCCAGCAGCTTAGGGGGGGGTAGGACTGAAGCTTTCTTT
CASSLGGGRTEAFF
>TRBJ1-2|TRBD1|NA|TRBV7-2
TGTGCCAGCAGCCCTCGGGACAGGGCCACCCAACACCCTAACTATGGCTACACCTTC
CASSPRDRATQHPNYGYTF
>TRBJ2-5|NA|once|TRBV6-6
TGTGCCAGCAGTTACGGAACTCGGGAGCTGGGAGAGACCCAGTACTTC
CASSYGTRELGETQYF
>TRBJ1-2|NA|NA|TRBV21-1
TGTGCCAGCAGCTCAGGGGCCATAGCTAACTATGGCTACACCTTC
CASSSGAIANYGYTF
>TRBJ2-5|TRBD2|NA|TRBV5-4
TGTGCCAGCAGCTGGGACTCTAGCGGGCGGGAGACCCAGTACTTC
CASSWDSSGRETQYF
>TRBJ2-3|TRBD2|NA|TRBV4-2
TGTGCCAGCAGCCAAGATCCGACTAGCGGGGCAGATACGCAGTATTTT
CASSQDPTSGADTQYF
>TRBJ2-3|NA|NA|TRBV5-4
TGTGCCAGCAGCTTGGGGGTGGGACGCAAGGTTTTT
CASSLGVGRKVF
>TRBJ1-2|TRBD1|few|TRBV19
TGTGCCAGTAGCACAGGGGCACGGGATGGCTACACCTTC
CASSTGARDGYTF
>TRBJ1-2|NA|NA|TRBV11-3
TGTGCCAGCAGCTTCTCCGGAGACTATGGCTACACCTTC
CASSFSGDYGYTF
>TRBJ2-3|TRBD2|few|TRBV7-2
TGTGCCAGCAGCTTAGGGACTAGCGGAGGCCGCACAGATACGCAGTATTTT
CASSLGTSGGRTDTQYF
>TRBJ1-1|NA|NA|TRBV2
TGTGCCAGCAGTGAAGTGGGGGGATACACTGAAGCTTTCTTT
CASSEVGGYTEAFF
>TRBJ2-3|TRBD2|NA|TRBV5-1
TGCGCCAGCAGCTTGGAGGGTTCTAGCGGGGGCACAGATACGCAGTATTTT
CASSLEGSSGGTDTQYF
>TRBJ2-7|TRBD2|NA|TRBV10-3
TGTGCCATCTACAGCGGGAGTCTCTCCTACGAGCAGTACTTC
CAIYSGSLSYEQYF
>TRBJ1-1|NA|few|TRBV7-2
TGTGCCAGCAGCTTGGCCGGGACGGCGAACACTGAAGCTTTCTTT
CASSLAGTANTEAFF
>TRBJ2-1|NA|NA|TRBV5-3
TGTGCCAGAAGCTTGGGGCTGCTAGAGTATGAGCAGTTCTTC
CARSLGLLEYEQFF
>TRBJ1-2|TRBD1|NA|TRBV5-1
TGCGCCAGCAGTCGCGACAGGGTGTCTGGCTACACCTTC
CASSRDRVSGYTF
>TRBJ2-7|TRBD1|many|TRBV28
TGTGCCAGCACCGACAGGGATAGCGAGCAGTACTTC
CASTDRDSEQYF
>TRBJ1-4|NA|NA|TRBV7-9
TGTGCCAGCAGCTCCTGGGGGACACATAGTAATGAAAAACTGTTTTTT
CASSSWGTHSNEKLFF
>TRBJ2-5|NA|NA|TRBV11-3
TGTGCCAGCAGCGCGGAAGGAGAGACCCAGTACTTC
CASSAEGETQYF
>TRBJ2-3|TRBD1|NA|TRBV28
TGTGCCAGCACAGGTTCAGGGGGAGATACGCAGTATTTT
CASTGSGGDTQYF
>TRBJ1-1|NA|NA|TRBV4-1
TGCGCCAGCAGCCAAGACCAGGGGATAGAAGCTTTCTTT
CASSQDQGIEAFF
>TRBJ1-4|TRBD1|NA|TRBV15
TGTGCCACCAGCACAGGGGGAGGTAGTAGTGAAAAACTGTTTTTT
CATSTGGGSSEKLFF
>TRBJ2-2|TRBD1|once|TRBV7-9
TGTGCCAGCAGCTCAAGGGACAGGGGTGACACCGGGGAGCTGTTTTTT
CASSSRDRGDTGELFF
>TRBJ1-6|NA|NA|TRBV27
TGTGCCAGCAGTTTAAATCGCTTGAATTCACCCCTCCACTTT
CASSLNRLNSPLHF
>TRBJ2-7|NA|NA|TRBV6-1
TGTGCCAGCAGTGCAACCTTCGGGACGGTATCCTACGAGCAGTACTTC
CASSATFGTVSYEQYF
>TRBJ2-7|NA|once|TRBV7-3
TGTGCCAGCAGCTTAGGTGGGTTTCCCTACGAGCAGTACTTC
CASSLGGFPYEQYF
>TRBJ2-7|TRBD2|NA|TRBV7-7
TGTGCCAGCAGCTATCCAAGGGGACTAGCGAGGCCCTACGAGCAGTACTTC
CASSYPRGLARPYEQYF
>TRBJ2-3|NA|NA|TRBV2
TGTGCCAGCAGTCGCCAGTCCTCCACAGATACGCAGTATTTT
CASSRQSSTDTQYF
>TRBJ1-3|NA|NA|TRBV5-1
TGCGCCAGCAGCTTGCTCGGGAGGGGGTCTGGAAACACCATATATTTT
CASSLLGRGSGNTIYF
>TRBJ2-2|NA|few|TRBV14
TGTGCCAGCAGCCAAGAGGGGCCCCGGGTGATAAACACCGGGGAGCTGTTTTTT
CASSQEGPRVINTGELFF
>TRBJ2-7|TRBD1|NA|TRBV11-2
TGTGCCAGCAGCTTACCAACAGGGGCCTCCTACGAGCAGTACTTC
CASSLPTGASYEQYF
>TRBJ1-1|NA|NA|TRBV15
TGTGCCACCAGAGTACAGATGAACACTGAAGCTTTCTTT
CATRVQMNTEAFF
>TRBJ1-4|NA|NA|TRBV5-4
TGTGCCAGCAGCCTGGGAGGGGGGAATAATGAAAAACTGTTTTTT
CASSLGGGNNEKLFF
>TRBJ2-4|NA|many|TRBV5-1
TGCGCCAGCAGCTTGGACAGCAATGGCATTCAGTACTTC
CASSLDSNGIQYF
>TRBJ1-5|NA|few|TRBV7-9
TGTGCCAGCAGCTTACAGGGAAATCAGCCCCAGCATTTT
CASSLQGNQPQHF
>TRBJ2-7|TRBD1|many|TRBV19
TGTGCCAGTAGTGCCTCCGGGACAGGGGAGTACGAGCAGTACTTC
CASSASGTGEYEQYF
>TRBJ2-2|NA|NA|TRBV29-1
TGCAGCGCTGCCTTTAACACCGGGGAGCTGTTTTTT
CSAAFNTGELFF
>TRBJ2-7|TRBD1|once|TRBV6-1
TGTGCCAGCAGTGAATATTGGACAGGGAACGAGCAGTACTTC
CASSEYWTGNEQYF